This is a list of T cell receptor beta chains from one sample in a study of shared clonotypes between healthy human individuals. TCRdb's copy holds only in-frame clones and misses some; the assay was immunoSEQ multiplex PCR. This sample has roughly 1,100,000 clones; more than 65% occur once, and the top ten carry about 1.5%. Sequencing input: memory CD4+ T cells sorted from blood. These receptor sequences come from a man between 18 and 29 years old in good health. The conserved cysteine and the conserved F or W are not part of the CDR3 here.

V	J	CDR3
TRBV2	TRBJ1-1	AAARAVEAF
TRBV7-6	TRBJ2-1	ASSLGPGGSYNEQF
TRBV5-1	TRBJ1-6	ASSLVAQTLH
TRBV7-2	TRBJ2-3	ASSSYQGSRDTQY
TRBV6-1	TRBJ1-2	ASQLSLYGYT
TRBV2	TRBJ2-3	ASLREVTDTQY
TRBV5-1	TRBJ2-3	ASSLGGDLGTDTQY
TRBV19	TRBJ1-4	ASSAPGGPKLF
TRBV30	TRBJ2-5	AWSVGSGVETQY
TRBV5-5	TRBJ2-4	ASSLAGAGNIQY
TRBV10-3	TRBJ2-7	AISESYTYEQY
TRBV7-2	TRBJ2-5	ASSSVGGETQY
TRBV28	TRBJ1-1	ASGTAGGFTEAF
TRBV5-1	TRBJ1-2	ASSLETDTANYGYT
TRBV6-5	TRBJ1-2	ASSWTAPPNYGYT
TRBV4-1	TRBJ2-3	ASSRGESTDTQY
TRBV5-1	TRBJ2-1	ASSSRGASRDNEQF
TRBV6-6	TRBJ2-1	ASSEVLAENEQF
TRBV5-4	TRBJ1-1	ASSARTQNTEAF
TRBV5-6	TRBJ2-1	ASSLTPDLIGRQF
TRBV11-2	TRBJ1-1	ASSPQGRAF
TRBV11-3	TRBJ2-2	ASSTGLSTGELF
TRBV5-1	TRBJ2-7	ASSPGETYLTYEQY
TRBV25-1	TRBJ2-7	ASMAAGRAEQY
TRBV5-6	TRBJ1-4	ASSFGLHLDEKLF
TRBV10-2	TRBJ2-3	ASSESWTYTQY
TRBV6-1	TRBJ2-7	ATRTGTGSYEQY